The text below deals with one T cell receptor beta chain. The CDR3 goes on 3 residues after the read ends, and that part is filled in from the germline J gene. The data stem from a study of T cells in women clearing cervical HPV infection. Sequencing was performed with immunoSEQ multiplex PCR; in TCRdb, only in-frame clones are kept and a portion is missing. The sample features about 32,000 clones, with 4.3% in its top ten. The CDR3 spans 16 residues. Looked up from germline, CDR1 is SNHLY and CDR2 is FYNNEI. The sample comprised blood buffy coat. This clonotype was sampled from a woman aged 18 to 75 with a cervical HPV16 infection that either progressed to CIN3+ or cleared (not recorded which). The V gene is TRBV2, the J gene TRBJ2-4, with TRBD1 identical over 11 bases. The CDR3: CASSATEIGQGAYQYF. CDR3 bases read: TGTGCCAGCAGTGCTACGGAAATTGGACAGGGGGCCTAT.